The rows below give T cell receptor beta chains drawn from one sample of a study of beta chain features in type 1 diabetes. TCRdb's table, derived via immunoSEQ multiplex PCR, lists solely in-frame clones and lacks some. The top ten hold 0.023% of the sample, which has over 700,000 clones, roughly 15% seen once. Sequencing was performed on naive CD4+ T cells from blood. Receptors originate from a woman aged 18-30 years in good health. Each CDR3 is given with its conserved first and last residue. Each record gives: J gene, V gene, clone size, D gene, CDR3 protein, CDR3 DNA. D genes are given only for firm matches. A row's size may be missing; if present it is once, few, many or a size class.

j_call: TRBJ2-1; v_call: TRBV7-3; clone_size: few; d_call: .; cdr3_aa: CASSQGSYNEQFF; cdr3_nt: TGTGCCAGCAGCCAGGGGTCTTACAATGAGCAGTTCTTC
j_call: TRBJ2-3; v_call: TRBV28; clone_size: .; d_call: .; cdr3_aa: CASSFGRLGARTQYF; cdr3_nt: TGTGCCAGCAGTTTCGGGCGACTCGGAGCCCGTACGCAGTATTTT
j_call: TRBJ1-2; v_call: TRBV15; clone_size: .; d_call: .; cdr3_aa: CATSRGSNSNYGYTF; cdr3_nt: TGTGCCACCAGCAGAGGCTCGAACAGCAACTATGGCTACACCTTC
j_call: TRBJ2-4; v_call: TRBV9; clone_size: few; d_call: .; cdr3_aa: CASSKTLAKNIQYF; cdr3_nt: TGTGCCAGCAGCAAGACTCTAGCCAAAAACATTCAGTACTTC
j_call: TRBJ1-3; v_call: TRBV18; clone_size: few; d_call: .; cdr3_aa: CASASGEGRGNTIYF; cdr3_nt: TGTGCCAGCGCAAGTGGCGAGGGAAGGGGAAACACCATATATTTT
j_call: TRBJ2-7; v_call: TRBV5-1; clone_size: .; d_call: TRBD2; cdr3_aa: CASSLGTSGMGEQYF; cdr3_nt: TGCGCCAGCAGCTTGGGGACTAGCGGGATGGGAGAGCAGTACTTC
j_call: TRBJ2-5; v_call: TRBV5-8; clone_size: .; d_call: .; cdr3_aa: CASSLSTRQATRVTQYF; cdr3_nt: TGTGCCAGCAGCTTGTCAACGAGACAGGCTACAAGAGTGACCCAGTACTTC
j_call: TRBJ1-1; v_call: TRBV4-1; clone_size: .; d_call: .; cdr3_aa: CASSLNVKAGNTEAFF; cdr3_nt: TGCGCCAGCAGCCTGAACGTCAAGGCGGGGAACACTGAAGCTTTCTTT
j_call: TRBJ2-7; v_call: TRBV6-5; clone_size: .; d_call: .; cdr3_aa: CASSYGTQGGYEQYF; cdr3_nt: TGTGCCAGCAGTTATGGGACTCAGGGAGGCTACGAGCAGTACTTC
j_call: TRBJ1-5; v_call: TRBV29-1; clone_size: few; d_call: TRBD1; cdr3_aa: CSVADRGLGQPQHF; cdr3_nt: TGCAGCGTGGCGGACAGGGGGCTGGGGCAGCCCCAGCATTTT
j_call: TRBJ2-1; v_call: TRBV29-1; clone_size: few; d_call: .; cdr3_aa: CSVTPGYNEQFF; cdr3_nt: TGCAGCGTTACCCCAGGATACAATGAGCAGTTCTTC
j_call: TRBJ1-1; v_call: TRBV18; clone_size: .; d_call: .; cdr3_aa: CASSPSQVFSDTEAFF; cdr3_nt: TGTGCCAGCTCACCGTCGCAGGTTTTCTCCGACACTGAAGCTTTCTTT
j_call: TRBJ1-1; v_call: TRBV2; clone_size: .; d_call: TRBD1; cdr3_aa: CASSAGQGGTEAFF; cdr3_nt: TGTGCCAGCAGCGCGGGACAGGGAGGGACTGAAGCTTTCTTT
j_call: TRBJ2-1; v_call: TRBV5-1; clone_size: .; d_call: TRBD2; cdr3_aa: CASRKSAGALEQFF; cdr3_nt: TGCGCCAGCCGTAAGTCCGCGGGAGCTTTGGAGCAGTTCTTC
j_call: TRBJ2-3; v_call: TRBV6-1; clone_size: few; d_call: .; cdr3_aa: CASIGGNTDTQYF; cdr3_nt: TGTGCCAGCATCGGCGGGAACACAGATACGCAGTATTTT
j_call: TRBJ2-1; v_call: TRBV4-1; clone_size: .; d_call: TRBD2; cdr3_aa: CASGGSSYNEQFF; cdr3_nt: TGCGCTAGTGGCGGGAGCTCCTACAATGAGCAGTTCTTC
j_call: TRBJ2-5; v_call: TRBV2; clone_size: few; d_call: TRBD1; cdr3_aa: CASSGQGETQYF; cdr3_nt: TGTGCCAGCTCGGGACAGGGAGAGACCCAGTACTTC
j_call: TRBJ1-1; v_call: TRBV6-5; clone_size: few; d_call: .; cdr3_aa: CASSYSVSLNTEAFF; cdr3_nt: TGTGCCAGCAGTTACTCGGTCAGCCTGAACACTGAAGCTTTCTTT
j_call: TRBJ1-5; v_call: TRBV11-2; clone_size: few; d_call: .; cdr3_aa: CASSSGARNQPQHF; cdr3_nt: TGTGCCAGCAGTTCGGGGGCGCGAAATCAGCCCCAGCATTTT
j_call: TRBJ2-7; v_call: TRBV18; clone_size: .; d_call: .; cdr3_aa: CASSPGQPSTYEQYF; cdr3_nt: TGTGCCAGCTCACCCGGACAGCCCTCCACCTACGAGCAGTACTTC
j_call: TRBJ2-7; v_call: TRBV29-1; clone_size: once; d_call: TRBD1; cdr3_aa: CSVWDRRDYEQYF; cdr3_nt: TGCAGCGTGTGGGACAGGAGGGACTACGAGCAGTACTTC
j_call: TRBJ2-1; v_call: TRBV7-2; clone_size: few; d_call: TRBD2; cdr3_aa: CASSRQVGLAGGNEQFF; cdr3_nt: TGTGCCAGCAGCCGACAAGTGGGACTAGCGGGAGGAAATGAGCAGTTCTTC
j_call: TRBJ1-1; v_call: TRBV4-3; clone_size: few; d_call: TRBD1; cdr3_aa: CASSLRDRGRNTEAFF; cdr3_nt: TGCGCCAGCAGCCTGCGAGACAGGGGGAGGAACACTGAAGCTTTCTTT
j_call: TRBJ2-1; v_call: TRBV15; clone_size: few; d_call: .; cdr3_aa: CATSRPYNEQFF; cdr3_nt: TGTGCCACCAGCAGACCTTACAATGAGCAGTTCTTC
j_call: TRBJ2-1; v_call: TRBV6-7; clone_size: few; d_call: .; cdr3_aa: CASRYEVSAKRDNEQFF; cdr3_nt: TGTGCCAGCAGATATGAGGTCAGCGCGAAAAGAGACAATGAGCAGTTCTTC
j_call: TRBJ2-7; v_call: TRBV11-3; clone_size: .; d_call: .; cdr3_aa: CASSWGTPLDEQYF; cdr3_nt: TGTGCCAGCAGCTGGGGGACTCCTCTCGACGAGCAGTACTTC
j_call: TRBJ2-2; v_call: TRBV2; clone_size: few; d_call: .; cdr3_aa: CASSELGQKNTGELFF; cdr3_nt: TGTGCCAGCAGTGAGCTCGGGCAGAAGAACACCGGGGAGCTGTTTTTT
j_call: TRBJ1-2; v_call: TRBV10-2; clone_size: .; d_call: .; cdr3_aa: CATTGQNYGYTF; cdr3_nt: TGCGCCACCACTGGACAGAACTATGGCTACACCTTC
j_call: TRBJ2-5; v_call: TRBV9; clone_size: .; d_call: .; cdr3_aa: CASSSGSLRETQYF; cdr3_nt: TGTGCCAGCAGCTCGGGGAGTTTGCGGGAGACCCAGTACTTC